The 7 T cell receptor beta chains below all came from one sample that was sequenced in a study of response to subunit inactivated influenza vaccine. In TCRdb, the RT-PCR reads were re-called with MiXCR into one record per CDR3 protein. The table shows just under 550,000 distinct CDR3 sequences, with around 21% occurring only once. These same records also appear under a second study, on T cells expressing NK-cell markers. That report notes: UMI-tagged 5'RACE template switching yielded the TCR beta cDNA.

Material: CD4+ T cells sorted from PBMCs, obtained 12 days after vaccination. Every receptor here comes from a man in his forties or fifties who received an inactivated influenza vaccine.

This clonotype was seen only a few times. The rearrangement joins TRBV6-1 to TRBJ2-2; D uncertain. In germline, CDR1 is MNHNS, CDR2 SASEGT. V lost 3 bases and J 5 bases, leaving 13 bases between the germline ends. The CDR3 extends over 15 amino acids. DNA for the CDR3: TGTGCCAGCAGTGATTCTTGGATTAGAACCGGGGAGCTGTTTTTT. The encoded protein is CASSDSWIRTGELFF.

This clonotype showed up just a few times. This chain joins TRBV7-9 and TRBJ2-5; 8 nucleotides match TRBD2. Per germline, CDR1 SEHNR and CDR2 FQNEAQ (reference sequence). This CDR3 has 15 amino acids. With V trimmed by 2 bases and J by 7 bases, 9 bases remained unmatched. CDR3 DNA sequence: TGTGCCAGCAGCTTATCACTAGCGGAAGGGCTGACCCAGTACTTC. Its protein is CASSLSLAEGLTQYF.

The CDR3 loop reads CASSSTRTGEGTDTQYF. The CDR3 nucleotides read TGTGCCAGCAGCTCAACACGGACAGGCGAAGGCACAGATACGCAGTATTTT. The rearrangement uses TRBV11-2 and TRBJ2-3; 7 bases are a match to TRBD1. The trim removed 4 bases at V and 1 base at J, leaving 11 bases unmatched. The germline gives CDR1 SGHAT, CDR2 FQNNGV. This CDR3 spans 17 amino acids.

The gene calls are TRBV7-9 and TRBJ1-2; TRBD1 agrees at 9 bases. V trimming: 4 bases; J trimming: 3 bases; junction bases outside the gene matches: 3. Germline V gives CDR1 SEHNR, CDR2 FQNEAQ (reference sequence). The CDR3 consists of 14 residues. The CDR3 is CASSSRTGDYGYTF. The CDR3 DNA is TGTGCCAGCAGCTCACGGACAGGGGACTATGGCTACACCTTC.

The V and J genes are TRBV20-1 and TRBJ2-3; TRBD2 matches 11 bases. Looked up from germline, CDR1 is DFQATT and CDR2 is SNEGSKA (reference sequence). The CDR3 runs to 14 residues. Germline trimming cut 8 bases from V and 8 bases from J; bases unmatched to any gene: 12. CDR3 sequence: CSTTSGAESGTQYF. CDR3 nucleotide sequence: TGCAGTACGACTAGCGGGGCTGAGTCCGGTACGCAGTATTTT.

This chain uses TRBV5-5 with TRBJ2-7; 7 bases align to TRBD1. Per germline, CDR1 SGHKS and CDR2 YYEKEE (reference sequence). V lost 1 base and J lost 2; bases outside the gene matches: 12. CDR3 length: 17 residues. The CDR3 nucleotides are TGTGCCAGCAGCTTGTATCCCCCGGGACAGTGGACCTACGAGCAGTACTTC. It is translated as CASSLYPPGQWTYEQYF.

The rearrangement joins TRBV6-1 to TRBJ2-1; D remains unclear. CDR1 is MNHNS, CDR2 SASEGT, per germline. Trimming cost V 6 bases and J 0 bases, with 12 bases left between them. This CDR3 has 15 amino acids. The CDR3 nucleotides read TGTGCCAGCAGCTCGACGGATGGCTCCTACAATGAGCAGTTCTTC. Amino acids: CASSSTDGSYNEQFF.